A single sample gave rise to the 32 T cell receptor beta chains below, sequenced in a study of CD8+CD57+ T cells in acquired aplastic anemia. TCR beta VDJ and CDR3 profiles were obtained from a genomic DNA template. TCRdb called the reads again in MiXCR, with one record for every CDR3 protein. The sample holds 90,000 to 120,000 distinct CDR3 sequences, around half seen once. What was sequenced was sorted CD4+, CD8+, or CD8+CD57+ T cells (not recorded which) from PBMCs. These receptors were obtained from a human donor in good health, serving as a control.

The chain carries TRBV11-1 and TRBJ2-7; D may be TRBD1 (5 bases). The CDR3 has 16 amino acids. V was trimmed by 5 bases and J by 3 bases, leaving 20 bases between them. Germline lookup yields CDR1 SGHAT and CDR2 FQDESV (reference sequence). CDR3 loop: CASSLQGAGSFYEQYF. The CDR3 DNA sequence: TGTGCCAGCAGCCTACAAGGGGCAGGGTCTTTCTACGAGCAGTACTTC.

This clonotype was seen a handful of times. The junction differs from germline at one of its ends, possibly a read error. V and J are TRBV2 and TRBJ1-1, with D unclear. CDR1 and CDR2 from the germline V gene are SNHLY and FYNNEI. The CDR3 runs to 12 residues. The CDR3 loop is CASSLDAQSRRF. DNA for the CDR3: TGTGCCAGCAGCTTAGACGCCCAAAGCAGGCGATTT. The complete variable domain, with remaining parts taken from reference TRBV2 and TRBJ1-1, reads EPEVTQTPSHQVTQMGQEVILRCVPISNHLYFYWYRQILGQKVEFLVSFYNNEISEKSEIFDDQFSVERPDGSNFTLKIRSTKLEDSAMYFCASSLDAQSRRFGQGTRLTVV.

This chain links TRBV10-3 with TRBJ2-1; no reliable D call. Germline V gives CDR1 ENHRY, CDR2 SYGVKD. Between the trimmed V and J ends, which lost 3 bases and 8 bases, there was a span of 11 bases. The CDR3 extends over 13 amino acids. The CDR3 region is CAISDRAGHEQFF. CDR3 bases: TGTGCCATCAGTGATAGGGCCGGGCATGAGCAGTTCTTC.

This clonotype was seen repeatedly, ten times or more. The CDR3 region is CATSRDRGLAGDQETQYF. Written as DNA, the CDR3 is TGTGCCACCAGCAGAGATCGGGGACTAGCGGGGGATCAAGAGACCCAGTACTTC. The chain has TRBV15 and TRBJ2-5, with TRBD2 identical over 14 bases. The CDR3 runs to 18 residues. With 0 bases clipped from V and 2 bases from J, the junction kept 5 bases outside the gene matches. The V gene's germline CDR1 is LNHNV and CDR2 YYDKDF (reference sequence).

This clonotype was counted ten times or more. The CDR3 protein is CATSDPDNPQETQYF. In nucleotides, the CDR3 is TGTGCCACCAGTGACCCTGACAATCCGCAAGAGACCCAGTACTTC. The chain combines TRBV24-1 with TRBJ2-5; D not resolved. CDR3 size: 15 residues. The germline gives CDR1 KGHDR, CDR2 SFDVKD. Between the trimmed V and J ends, which lost 4 bases and 2 bases, there was a span of 13 bases.

In this sample, this clonotype turned up a few times. The V call is TRBV7-8, the J call TRBJ1-5, with unresolved D. Germline values: CDR1 SGHVS, CDR2 FQNEAQ. The CDR3 sequence is 13 residues long. Deletions cut 2 bases from V and 5 bases from J, with 7 bases between. The CDR3 nucleotides are TGTGCCAGCAGCTTACCCGGGGATCAGCCCCAGCATTTT. Protein: CASSLPGDQPQHF.

V usage is TRBV12-3 or TRBV12-4 and J usage is TRBJ2-1; TRBD1 might be the D (5 bases). This CDR3 has 15 amino acids. The V end was cut by 8 bases, the J end by 1 base, with 15 bases between. This CDR3 reads CASAPWPGSYNEQFF. The CDR3 DNA reads as TGTGCCAGCGCGCCGTGGCCAGGGTCCTACAATGAGCAGTTCTTC.

J is TRBJ1-4 and V is TRBV29-1, with 7 bases lining up with TRBD1. The germline V gene encodes CDR1 SQVTM and CDR2 ANQGSEA. With 2 bases clipped from V and 8 bases from J, the junction kept 8 bases outside the gene matches. The length of the CDR3 is 14 residues. The CDR3: CSVERSEQGEKLFF. The DNA of the CDR3 is TGCAGCGTTGAACGCTCCGAACAGGGGGAAAAACTGTTTTTT.

This clonotype appeared many times. V usage is TRBV27 and J usage is TRBJ2-7; 7 nucleotides line up with TRBD1. The CDR3 length is 15 residues. The junction had 8 bases not matched to a gene; V was cut back by 5 bases and J by 1 base. Germline CDR1 MNHEY, CDR2 SMNVEV (reference sequence). CDR3 sequence (DNA): TGTGCCAGCAGTCGAGGGACAGCTAATTCCTACGAGCAGTACTTC. Amino acid sequence: CASSRGTANSYEQYF.

This clonotype turned up a few times. The genes are TRBV20-1 and TRBJ2-7; 11 bases are a match to TRBD2. V shed 3 bases, J shed 2 bases, and the junction held 6 bases outside the gene matches. Germline CDR1 DFQATT, CDR2 SNEGSKA (reference sequence). This CDR3 is 15 amino acids long. The DNA of the CDR3 is TGCAGTGCTAGCCCCTTAGCGGGGGGGCCCTACGAGCAGTACTTC. It encodes CSASPLAGGPYEQYF.

In this sample, this clonotype turned up many times. The chain employs TRBV20-1 and TRBJ1-6; a weak D match, TRBD1 (5 bases). The CDR3 contains 14 residues. Trimming removed 3 bases from V and 5 bases from J, with 11 bases in between. Germline lookup yields CDR1 DFQATT and CDR2 SNEGSKA (reference sequence). CDR3 amino acids: CSASRDGNNSPLHF. The CDR3 bases are TGCAGTGCTAGCCGGGACGGGAATAATTCACCCCTCCACTTT.

This clonotype was seen at least ten times. V usage is TRBV5-6 and J usage is TRBJ1-5, with D maybe TRBD1 (5 bases). CDR1 SGHDT and CDR2 YYEEEE come from the germline V gene. The germline V and J ends were trimmed by 1 base and 6 bases, with 8 bases remaining between them. The CDR3 has 13 amino acids. CDR3 DNA sequence: TGTGCCAGCAGCTTGTGGGGCGGTCAGCCCCAGCATTTT. Translating it yields CASSLWGGQPQHF. Complete variable domain (other parts from reference TRBV5-6 and TRBJ1-5): DAGVTQSPTHLIKTRGQQVTLRCSPKSGHDTVSWYQQALGQGPQFIFQYYEEEERQRGNFPDRFSGHQFPNYSSELNVNALLLGDSALYLCASSLWGGQPQHFGDGTRLSIL.

This clonotype showed up just once. V usage is TRBV30 and J usage is TRBJ1-6; TRBD1 matches 7 bases. CDR3 length: 14 amino acids. V gave up 4 bases and J gave up 4 bases; unmatched junction bases: 4. In germline, CDR1 is GTSNPN, CDR2 SVGIG (reference sequence). The CDR3 sequence is CAWIPDRYNSPLHF. The DNA of the CDR3 is TGTGCCTGGATCCCGGACAGGTATAATTCACCCCTCCACTTT.

This chain joins TRBV2 and TRBJ1-6, with 7 bases that match TRBD1. The CDR3 runs 15 residues. Losses at the gene ends were 3 bases for V and 8 bases for J; bases not matched to a gene: 7. Germline V gene sequence: CDR1 SNHLY, CDR2 FYNNEI. CDR3 DNA: TGTGCCAGCAGTGATCTCGGGACAGCCTATTCACCCCTCCACTTT. Translating it yields CASSDLGTAYSPLHF.

The chain has TRBV29-1 and TRBJ1-6; 9 bases align to TRBD1. Trimming cost V 8 bases and J 9 bases; bases outside gene matches: 5. The germline V gene has CDR1 SQVTM and CDR2 ANQGSEA. The CDR3 extends over 12 amino acids. The CDR3 DNA is TGCAGCTTGGGACAGGGAGCTTCACCCCTCCACTTT. It encodes CSLGQGASPLHF.

The rearrangement uses TRBV29-1 and TRBJ1-2; 7 positions match TRBD1. The V segment lost 6 bases and the J segment 3 bases; nucleotides outside the gene matches: 7. CDR1 is SQVTM and CDR2 is ANQGSEA in the germline V gene. The CDR3 runs 13 residues. This CDR3 is CSVVRDRYYGYTF. DNA of the CDR3: TGCAGCGTCGTCAGGGACAGATACTATGGCTACACCTTC.

The rearrangement links TRBV15 to TRBJ2-5; D not resolved. V was shortened by 1 base and J by 1 base, with 7 bases between the two germline ends. The CDR3 has 14 residues. Germline-derived CDR1 and CDR2 are LNHNV and YYDKDF (reference sequence). CDR3 loop: CATSRVSSQETQYF. DNA for the CDR3: TGTGCCACCAGCAGAGTGTCCAGCCAAGAGACCCAGTACTTC. Looking up the rest from reference TRBV15 and TRBJ2-5 gives the full variable domain: DAMVIQNPRYQVTQFGKPVTLSCSQTLNHNVMYWYQQKSSQAPKLLFHYYDKDFNNEADTPDNFQSRRPNTSFCFLDIRSPGLGDTAMYLCATSRVSSQETQYFGPGTRLLVL.

This clonotype was detected many times. The chain is built from TRBV4-3 and TRBJ1-2, with a tentative D call TRBD1 (5 bases). Germline V CDR1 and CDR2: LGHNA, YSLEER. This CDR3 is 16 amino acids long. The V and J ends lost 0 bases and 3 bases respectively, with 14 bases between them. For the CDR3, the DNA is TGCGCCAGCAGCCAAGATGGGGCAGGTCGCGACTATGGCTACACCTTC. Protein sequence: CASSQDGAGRDYGYTF.

This clonotype is a singleton in its sample. The chain couples TRBV25-1 to TRBJ1-2; the D is unclear. Deletions cut 2 bases from V and 5 bases from J, with 12 bases between. The germline gives CDR1 MGHDK, CDR2 SYGVNS. The CDR3 totals 14 residues. CDR3 amino acids: CASSEGTSRYGYTF. In DNA, the CDR3 is TGTGCCAGCAGTGAAGGTACCTCGCGATATGGCTACACCTTC.

As concerns this clonotype: A read error is possible here, since a much larger clone lies one base away. The gene calls are TRBV11-2 and TRBJ1-1, with TRBD1 matching 8 bases. CDR1 is SGHAT, CDR2 FQNNGV, per germline. The length of the CDR3 is 16 residues. In DNA form, the CDR3 reads TGTGCCAGCAGCCATTCCGGGACAGGCCGACACACTGAAACTTTCTTT. This translates into CASSHSGTGRHTETFF.

The chain uses TRBV20-1 and TRBJ1-4, with 7 bases aligning to TRBD1. Per the germline V gene, CDR1 is DFQATT and CDR2 is SNEGSKA (reference sequence). CDR3 length: 14 amino acids. V dropped 3 bases and J dropped 6; count of bases not matched to a gene: 7. The CDR3 loop reads CSAREQGMDEKLFF. CDR3 DNA: TGCAGTGCTAGGGAACAGGGGATGGATGAAAAACTGTTTTTT.

The chain has TRBV19 and TRBJ1-1; D is possibly TRBD1 (5 bases). Germline V gives CDR1 LNHDA, CDR2 SQIVND (reference sequence). Trimming took off 6 bases at V and 7 bases at J, with 12 bases between the two ends. This CDR3 spans 12 amino acids. The CDR3 protein is CASRPGTFEAFF. The CDR3, as DNA: TGTGCCAGTAGACCCGGGACGTTTGAAGCTTTCTTT.

This clonotype came up many times. This sequence joins TRBV6-2 or TRBV6-3 and TRBJ2-7, with D possibly TRBD2 on 6 matching bases. This CDR3 spans 15 amino acids. Germline CDR1 and CDR2: MNHEY and SVGEGT. V was shortened by 6 bases and J by 5 bases, with 20 bases between the two germline ends. CDR3 in amino acids: CASRRDSTLWDEQYF. The CDR3 coding sequence is TGTGCCAGCAGACGGGACTCAACCCTTTGGGACGAGCAGTACTTC.

On this clonotype: The junction differs from germline at one of its ends, possibly a read error. The chain couples TRBV20-1 to TRBJ2-7; 8 nucleotides align to TRBD2. The DNA end is more similar to TRBJ2-5, so the J call may be wrong. Germline V gene data show CDR1 as DFQATT and CDR2 as SNEGSKA (reference sequence). The CDR3 has 14 residues. CDR3 sequence: CRASGRTNLETQYF. CDR3 DNA sequence: TGCCGTGCTAGCGGGCGTACCAATCTAGAGACCCAGTACTTC.

Ten or more counts support this clonotype. The J gene is TRBJ1-5, the V gene TRBV5-4, with D possibly matching TRBD1 (5 bases). V was trimmed by 4 bases and J by 3 bases, leaving 8 bases between them. The germline V gene encodes CDR1 SGHNT and CDR2 YYREEE (reference sequence). The CDR3 is 13 amino acids. DNA for the CDR3: TGTGCCAGCAGCAATGGACACAATCAGCCCCAGCATTTT. Its translation is CASSNGHNQPQHF.

This clonotype appeared once. The gene calls are TRBV24-1 and TRBJ1-1, with TRBD1 identical over 8 bases. CDR1 KGHDR and CDR2 SFDVKD come from the germline V gene. V trimming: 3 bases; J trimming: 6 bases; junction bases outside the gene matches: 5. This CDR3 spans 14 amino acids. The CDR3 here is CATSDPGGSSEAFF. The DNA for the CDR3 is TGTGCCACCAGTGATCCAGGGGGCTCCTCTGAAGCTTTCTTT.

V is TRBV12-3 or TRBV12-4 and J is TRBJ2-7; D is possibly TRBD1 (6 bases). There are 14 residues in the CDR3. Trimming removed 2 bases at V and 3 bases at J, with 11 bases between. CDR3 sequence reads: CASSLNRVFYEQYF. The CDR3 bases are TGTGCCAGCAGTTTAAACAGGGTCTTCTACGAGCAGTACTTC.

The J gene is TRBJ1-1, the V gene TRBV20-1; TRBD1 matches at 10 bases. The V segment lost 5 bases and the J segment 3 bases; nucleotides outside the gene matches: 3. The CDR3 extends over 13 amino acids. Per germline, CDR1 DFQATT and CDR2 SNEGSKA (reference sequence). Written as DNA, the CDR3 is TGCAGTGCTCGGACAGGGGGGGACACTGAAGCTTTCTTT. Its translation is CSARTGGDTEAFF.

This chain uses TRBV11-1 with TRBJ2-2, with D perhaps being TRBD1 or TRBD2 (5 bases each). CDR1 is SGHAT and CDR2 is FQDESV in the germline V gene (reference sequence). This CDR3 is 17 amino acids long. Trimming left V 3 bases short and J 5 bases short, with 19 bases between. The CDR3 spells CASSLRDLGVTTGELFF. CDR3 in DNA: TGTGCCAGCAGCTTGAGGGACCTAGGGGTTACAACCGGGGAGCTGTTTTTT.

The V gene is TRBV19, the J gene TRBJ1-5; 10 positions agree with TRBD1. With 3 bases clipped from V and 0 bases from J, the junction kept 11 bases outside the gene matches. CDR3 length: 19 residues. The germline gives CDR1 LNHDA, CDR2 SQIVND (reference sequence). The CDR3 is CASSIFNGQGEYSNQPQHF. In DNA, the CDR3 is TGTGCCAGTAGTATTTTCAATGGACAGGGGGAGTATAGCAATCAGCCCCAGCATTTT.

The chain couples TRBV10-3 to TRBJ1-5; D may be TRBD1 (6 bases). V lost 2 bases and J 7 bases, leaving 9 bases between the germline ends. Per germline, CDR1 ENHRY and CDR2 SYGVKD. The CDR3 has 13 amino acids. The CDR3 DNA sequence: TGTGCCATCAGTGAGGCAGGGGAACAGCCCCAGCATTTT. This codes for CAISEAGEQPQHF.

There are many counts of this clonotype. The chain links TRBV5-5 to TRBJ1-1; a possible D gene is TRBD1 (6 bases). Germline lookup yields CDR1 SGHKS and CDR2 YYEKEE (reference sequence). There are 15 residues in the CDR3. Trimming left V 0 bases short and J 5 bases short, with 14 bases between. This CDR3 reads CASSLGGGGATEAFF. The CDR3 region has the DNA TGTGCCAGCAGCTTGGGAGGGGGAGGGGCGACTGAAGCTTTCTTT.